Sequencing of this T cell receptor (beta chain) was carried out in a study of blood T cells in healthy people across ages. General study findings and limits: With age, beta diversity per million T cells declined roughly linearly, significantly by 40.

For the second PCR, which ran for roughly 7 to 11 cycles, a sample-barcoded 5' primer and a J-beta primer mix were used. TCRdb re-called the 5' RACE reads with MiXCR, one entry per CDR3 protein. The table has approximately 1,000,000 distinct CDR3 sequences, less than 45% seen once. This clonotype was seen repeatedly, ten times or more. Its antigen is still unknown. CDR3 length: 14 residues. The germline V and J ends were trimmed by 0 bases and 0 bases, with 6 bases remaining between them. Germline V lookup: CDR1 SGHRS, CDR2 YFSETQ. The people who gave samples were healthy Caucasians from Russia, aged about 6 to 100.

V is TRBV5-1 and J is TRBJ1-1; possible D gene TRBD1, 6 bases. The clonotype comes from a man aged 18-30 years in good health. The sequenced material came from blood. CDR3 region: CASSLEGVNTEAFF. The CDR3 DNA reads as TGCGCCAGCAGCTTGGAGGGGGTGAACACTGAAGCTTTCTTT.